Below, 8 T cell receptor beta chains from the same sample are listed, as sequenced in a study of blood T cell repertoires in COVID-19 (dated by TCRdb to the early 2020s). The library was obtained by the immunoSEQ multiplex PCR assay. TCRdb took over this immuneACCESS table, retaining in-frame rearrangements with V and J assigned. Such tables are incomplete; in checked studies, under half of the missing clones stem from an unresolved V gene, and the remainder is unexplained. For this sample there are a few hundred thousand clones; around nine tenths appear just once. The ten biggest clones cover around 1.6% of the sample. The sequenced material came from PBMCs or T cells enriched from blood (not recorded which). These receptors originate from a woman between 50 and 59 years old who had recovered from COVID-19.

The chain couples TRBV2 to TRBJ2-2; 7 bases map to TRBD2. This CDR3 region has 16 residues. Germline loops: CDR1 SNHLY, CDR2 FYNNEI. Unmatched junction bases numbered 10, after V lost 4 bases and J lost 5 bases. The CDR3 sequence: CASSGESGRATGELFF. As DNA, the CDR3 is TGTGCCAGCAGTGGGGAAAGTGGGAGGGCGACCGGGGAGCTGTTTTTT.

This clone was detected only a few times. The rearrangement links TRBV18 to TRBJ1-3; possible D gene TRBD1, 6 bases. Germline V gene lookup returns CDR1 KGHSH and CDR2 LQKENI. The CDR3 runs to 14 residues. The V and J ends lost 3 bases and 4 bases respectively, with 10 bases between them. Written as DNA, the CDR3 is TGTGCCAGCTCACCTTCGACAGGAGGAAACACCATATATTTT. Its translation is CASSPSTGGNTIYF.

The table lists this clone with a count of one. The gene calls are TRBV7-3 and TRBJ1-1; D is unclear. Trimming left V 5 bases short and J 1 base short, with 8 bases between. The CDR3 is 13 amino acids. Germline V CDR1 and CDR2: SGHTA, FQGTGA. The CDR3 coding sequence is TGTGCCAGCAGCGTTGACTGGAACACTGAAGCTTTCTTT. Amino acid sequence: CASSVDWNTEAFF.

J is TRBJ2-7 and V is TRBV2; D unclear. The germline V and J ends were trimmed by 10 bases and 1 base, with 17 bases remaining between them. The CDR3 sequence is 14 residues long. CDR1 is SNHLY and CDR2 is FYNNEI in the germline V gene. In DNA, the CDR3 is TGTGCCAACCAGGCCGAAAGTAGATCCTACGAGCAGTACTTC. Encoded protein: CANQAESRSYEQYF.

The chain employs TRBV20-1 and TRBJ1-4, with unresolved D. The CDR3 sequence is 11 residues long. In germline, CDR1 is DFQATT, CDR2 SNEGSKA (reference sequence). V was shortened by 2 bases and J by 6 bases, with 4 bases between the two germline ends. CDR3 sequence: CSARIDEKLFF. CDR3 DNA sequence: TGCAGTGCTAGAATCGATGAAAAACTGTTTTTT.

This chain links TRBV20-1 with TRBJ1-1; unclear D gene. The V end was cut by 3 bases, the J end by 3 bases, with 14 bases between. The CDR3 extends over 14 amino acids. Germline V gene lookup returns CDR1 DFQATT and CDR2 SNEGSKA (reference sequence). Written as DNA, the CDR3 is TGCAGTGCTAGTATTCGGTGGGCGCACACTGAAGCTTTCTTT. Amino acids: CSASIRWAHTEAFF.

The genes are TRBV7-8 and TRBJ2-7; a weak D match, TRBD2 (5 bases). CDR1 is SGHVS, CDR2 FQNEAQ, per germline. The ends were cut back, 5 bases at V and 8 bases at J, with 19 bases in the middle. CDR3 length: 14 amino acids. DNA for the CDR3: TGTGCCAGCAGCAAACGGACTGGGCTAGATCAGCAGTACTTC. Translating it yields CASSKRTGLDQQYF.

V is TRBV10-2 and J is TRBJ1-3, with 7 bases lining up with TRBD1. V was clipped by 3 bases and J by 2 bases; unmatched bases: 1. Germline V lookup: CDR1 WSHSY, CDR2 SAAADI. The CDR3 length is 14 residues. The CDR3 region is CASSDTGAGNTIYF. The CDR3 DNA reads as TGCGCCAGCAGTGACACAGGGGCTGGAAACACCATATATTTT.